The T cell receptor (beta chain) under discussion was sequenced for a study of blood T cell repertoires in COVID-19 (TCRdb year 2020). Background for the entire study: The collaborator samples originated in the United States, Italy and Spain and spanned the acute and convalescent phases of COVID-19. A freely available public database, intended as a resource for researchers studying the immune response to SARS-CoV-2, is where the repertoires were released. The prospective study material was composed of cDNA or gDNA derived from T cells, B-cell-depleted T cells, or PBMCs. Sample metadata almost always included a de-identified subject ID, COVID-19 status, age in years and sex. The samples were drawn from the first 160 participants of the ongoing ImmuneRACE study and from over 950 subjects provided by 6 global collaborators. Where HLA class I and class II types were available, the types were taken from metadata supplied by the sample provider, not from assay-based typing. Subjects who had been exposed to COVID-19, were actively infected with it, or had recovered from it provided the deeply sampled blood TCRbeta repertoires that made up the dataset.

The immunoSEQ Assay, a bias-controlled multiplex PCR, was used to amplify TCRbeta CDR3 regions from genomic DNA. Concerning the study's data processing: Within the assay, amplification of reference gene primers was used to estimate how many nucleated cells each sample contained. To quantify the absolute abundance of each unique TCRbeta CDR3 rearrangement, sequence reads were collapsed and filtered. For each sample, productive Simpson clonality was calculated as the square root of Simpson's diversity index over productive rearrangements. TCRdb obtained this table from immuneACCESS and retained in-frame rearrangements with V and J assigned. These tables miss some clones; where compared with another copy, unresolved V genes account for less than half of the shortfall, and the remainder is unexplained. Clonal size and the V and J genes are those of that table, whereas D and trimming came from the DNA. The sample table contains around 310,000 clones; only one count was recorded for over 85% of them. Roughly a tenth of the sample belongs to the ten largest clones.

The paper as a whole reports these results and caveats: Clinical and demographic metadata were provided uncurated, with the amount varying by source and participant.

In the prospective study, participants were roughly 18 to 89 years old, resided in fewer than 25 geographic areas of the United States, and were enrolled through a virtual design. In the prospective study, participants were assigned to cohorts based on the clinical history participants reported in a screening survey and a study questionnaire. ImmuneRACE Cohort 3 recovered participants were defined by two consecutive negative NP/OP PCR tests, healthcare professional clearance, or symptom resolution. In the prospective study, mobile phlebotomists collected whole blood, serum and a nasopharyngeal or oropharyngeal swab from each participant. Prospective study participants could optionally give additional blood draws and questionnaires over an approximately 2-month period. Prospective study blood samples were shipped either frozen or at room temperature before DNA extraction. As regards this clone: Its antigen remains unidentified. No qualities accompany the bases; no much larger clone lies one base away.

V is shortened by 5 bases, J by 0 bases, and the region joining them spans 28 bases. In the germline V gene, CDR1 corresponds to MDHEN and CDR2 to SYDVKM. The CDR3 covers 20 residues, taking in both the cysteine and the phenylalanine. Of the read, only the CDR3 DNA is kept; its 60 bases are in frame from base 1. The chain is encoded by TRBV28 joined to TRBJ2-5; TRBD1 is a possible D gene, resting on 5 matching bases. The receptor's source is a young woman who had recovered from COVID-19. Sequences were obtained from PBMCs or T cells enriched from blood (not recorded which). The sequenced DNA: TGTGCCAGCAGTCCCGTTATCTTCCTCACAGGCACACCTAACCAAGAGACCCAGTACTTC. Its translation is CASSPVIFLTGTPNQETQYF.